This is a list of T cell receptor beta chains from one sample in a study of memory CD8 T cells in hepatitis C reinfection. Profiling relied on immunoSEQ multiplex PCR, and the TCRdb table lists in-frame clones only, not all of them. Of about 45,000 clones in the sample, around nine tenths are singletons; the top ten hold 1.2%. Sequencing was done on a sample of naive CD8+ T cells sorted from blood. These receptors originate from a man aged 18 to 35 with hepatitis C virus infection. The CDR3 runs from the conserved cysteine through the conserved F or W. Each record gives: V gene, J gene, CDR3 protein.

TRBV7-2	TRBJ1-4	CASSPNPQDSPLNEKLFF
TRBV4-3	TRBJ1-5	CASSQDFPQGHQPQHF
TRBV27	TRBJ2-1	CASSLMSSSYNEQFF
TRBV27	TRBJ2-3	CASSSLRTGEEVTQYF
TRBV9	TRBJ1-2	CASSAQGSYGYTF
TRBV5-6	TRBJ1-5	CASSSGQGASQPQHF
TRBV7-9	TRBJ2-1	CASSLGGDEQFF
TRBV19	TRBJ1-5	CASSMPQGRNQPQHF
TRBV11-2	TRBJ1-2	CASSQGAFYGYTF
TRBV2	TRBJ1-2	CASSEQTGNGYTF
TRBV29-1	TRBJ2-5	CSVVWLARGETQYF
TRBV5-1	TRBJ2-1	CASSLGWGLAGGHNEQFF
TRBV27	.	CASSSSGKLPYEQYF
TRBV9	TRBJ1-4	CASSRQGSEKLFF
TRBV9	TRBJ2-1	CASSVGTAYNEQFF
TRBV19	TRBJ1-2	CASGGGYTF
TRBV13	TRBJ1-1	CASSSRGNTEAFF
TRBV28	TRBJ2-1	CASSLGPGQVLNEQFF
TRBV5-5	TRBJ1-2	CASYSFGGTDYGYTF
TRBV7-2	TRBJ2-2	CASSILRGPGELFF
TRBV6-5	TRBJ1-1	CATRTGSGGGEAFF
TRBV6-6	TRBJ2-1	CASSAGGPYDEQFF